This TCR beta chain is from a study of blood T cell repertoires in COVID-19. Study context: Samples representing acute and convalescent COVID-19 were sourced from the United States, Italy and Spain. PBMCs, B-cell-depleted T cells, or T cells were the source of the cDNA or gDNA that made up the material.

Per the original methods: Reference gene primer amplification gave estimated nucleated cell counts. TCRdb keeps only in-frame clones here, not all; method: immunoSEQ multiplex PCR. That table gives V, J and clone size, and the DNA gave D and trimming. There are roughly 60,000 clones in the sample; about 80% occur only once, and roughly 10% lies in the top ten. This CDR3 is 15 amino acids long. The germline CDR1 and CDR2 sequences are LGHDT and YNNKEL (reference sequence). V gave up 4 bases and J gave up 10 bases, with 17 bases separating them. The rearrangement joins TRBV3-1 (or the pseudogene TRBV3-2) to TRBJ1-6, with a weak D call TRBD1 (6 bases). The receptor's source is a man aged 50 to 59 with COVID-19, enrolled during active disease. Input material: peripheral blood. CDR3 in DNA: TGTGCCAGCAGCCGGGGACAAAATTCGGGATCACCCCTCCACTTT. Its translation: CASSRGQNSGSPLHF.